This T cell receptor (beta chain) emerged from a study of blood T cells in healthy people across ages. General study results and limits: Unsorted PBMCs blocked a conclusive comparison of naive and antigen-experienced cells.

The CDR3 is made up of 17 amino acids. CDR1 and CDR2 from the germline V gene are MNHEY and SVGAGI. Combining a sample-barcoded 5' primer with a J-beta primer mix, a second PCR ran for about 6 to 11 cycles. TCRdb reprocessed the 5' RACE reads with MiXCR, giving one entry per CDR3 protein. The table has approximately 580,000 distinct CDR3 sequences, about 24% seen once. Worth noting for this clonotype: Antigen: not known. The junction shows a germline mismatch at one end, possibly a read error.

Another study also made use of these data, one on T cells of mothers and their children.

This TCR was recovered from a boy younger than 18 in good health. The chain joins TRBV6-5 to TRBJ2-1; D may be TRBD1 or TRBD2 (6 bases each). The specimen was blood. CDR3 nucleotides: TGTGCCAGCAGTTACTCGATCCAGGGGAGGTCGAAAAATGAGCATTTCTTC. Its protein product is CASSYSIQGRSKNEHFF.